This T cell receptor beta chain was captured in a study of T cells in localized non-small cell lung cancer. Trimming removed 7 bases from V and 4 bases from J, with 17 bases in between. Germline V lookup: CDR1 MNHNS, CDR2 SASEGT. The CDR3 has 14 residues. Only in-frame clones appear in the TCRdb table, and some are missing; sequencing was by immunoSEQ multiplex PCR. The table has nearly 40,000 clones, around 87% seen once. The receptor's source is a man between 18 and 55 years old with stage I lung adenocarcinoma. V is TRBV6-1 and J is TRBJ2-7; D gene unclear. The sample here was peripheral blood, taken before any cancer treatment. In DNA, the CDR3 is TGTGCCAGCAAGGTCAGTGGCTTGGGGTACGAGCAGTACTTC. Its translation: CASKVSGLGYEQYF.